These 8 T cell receptor beta chains came from one sample sequenced in a study of T cell repertoires in cytomegalovirus infection. Using its own MiXCR run on the reads, TCRdb lists one record per CDR3 protein. Of about 830,000 distinct CDR3 sequences in the sample, 30% to 35% are singletons; the top ten hold around 11%. Their cognate antigens are unknown. The source was cultured CD8+ T cells from PBMCs, collected from culture after CMV antigen stimulation. The receptors come from a human donor in good health (CMV status not recorded). Some clones in this sample may be carry-over from other donors' samples.

This clonotype was counted a few times. V usage is TRBV6-2 or TRBV6-3 and J usage is TRBJ2-1; a weak D match, TRBD1 (5 bases). V shed 4 bases and J shed 5 bases, with 18 bases lying between them. The CDR3 runs 16 residues. Germline V CDR1 and CDR2: MNHEY, SVGEGT. The CDR3 bases are TGTGCCAGCAGTTGGGGCAGGGAACCCTATAACAATGAGCAGTTCTTC. Amino acid sequence: CASSWGREPYNNEQFF.

This clonotype has more than one count but fewer than ten. The chain has TRBV27 and TRBJ1-5; maybe TRBD1 (5 bases). There are 14 residues in the CDR3. V was pared by 2 bases and J by 9 bases, with 14 bases between. The germline CDR1 and CDR2 sequences are MNHEY and SMNVEV (reference sequence). Here the CDR3 reads CASSLGGAAGPQHF. CDR3 coding DNA: TGTGCCAGCAGTTTAGGAGGGGCCGCCGGGCCCCAGCATTTT.

Only one count was recorded for this clonotype. The rearrangement links TRBV2 to TRBJ2-7, with 9 positions matching TRBD1. Germline CDR1 is SNHLY and CDR2 is FYNNEI. CDR3 size: 13 residues. Germline trimming cut 6 bases from V and 3 bases from J; bases unmatched to any gene: 3. The CDR3 region is CASRGQGDYEQYF. The CDR3, as DNA: TGTGCCAGCAGGGGACAGGGTGACTACGAGCAGTACTTC.

The genes are TRBV4-1 and TRBJ2-1; 9 bases are a match to TRBD1. Losses at the gene ends were 1 base for V and 10 bases for J; bases not matched to a gene: 5. The CDR3 consists of 14 residues. The germline CDR1 and CDR2 sequences are MGHRA and YSYEKL. The CDR3 spells CASSQGTGELEQFF. The CDR3 DNA reads as TGCGCCAGCAGCCAAGGGACAGGGGAATTGGAGCAGTTCTTC.

This clonotype was counted a few times. This rearrangement joins TRBV27 to TRBJ2-3; a possible D gene is TRBD2 (6 bases). V was pared by 5 bases and J by 0 bases, with 9 bases between. CDR1 is MNHEY, CDR2 SMNVEV, per germline (reference sequence). The CDR3 has 14 residues. DNA for the CDR3: TGTGCCAGCAGTCGGAGGGGCAGCACAGATACGCAGTATTTT. This codes for CASSRRGSTDTQYF.

This chain joins TRBV28 and TRBJ2-7, with a possible D match to TRBD1 (5 bases). Trimming cost V 2 bases and J 7 bases, with 21 bases left between them. The CDR3 length is 16 residues. Germline-derived CDR1 and CDR2 are MDHEN and SYDVKM. The CDR3 DNA sequence: TGTGCCAGCAGTTTAGGGGCCATGGCTGGGCTGGGAGAGCAGTACGTC. Translating it yields CASSLGAMAGLGEQYV.

Notes on this clonotype: It may be a read error: a sequence one base away is much more abundant. The rearrangement links TRBV6-1 to TRBJ2-1; 12 bases are shared with TRBD2. CDR1 and CDR2 (germline): MNHNS, SASEGT. This CDR3 is 14 amino acids long. The CDR3 reads CANSGLAGGPRQFF. The CDR3 DNA is TGTGCCAACAGTGGGCTAGCGGGGGGGCCCAGGCAGTTCTTC.

The rearrangement links TRBV24-1 to TRBJ2-1, with D possibly being TRBD1 or TRBD2 (5 bases each). The germline V and J ends were trimmed by 9 bases and 4 bases, with 24 bases remaining between them. Germline V gives CDR1 KGHDR, CDR2 SFDVKD. The CDR3 runs to 17 residues. The CDR3 DNA reads TGTGCCACCCATTCCCTTCGGGGCAGGAATCTGTACAATGAGCAGTTCTTC. This sequence encodes CATHSLRGRNLYNEQFF.